This T cell receptor (beta chain) was sequenced in a study of blood T cell repertoires in COVID-19. The overall study: Collection of acute and convalescent COVID-19 samples took place in the United States, Italy and Spain.

In the original workflow: By means of reference gene primer amplification, nucleated cell counts were estimated. Assay: immunoSEQ multiplex PCR; the TCRdb copy retains only in-frame clones and omits some. V, J and clone size reflect that table, while D and trimming were determined from the DNA. The sample yields 450,000 to 600,000 clones, about nine tenths seen once. Across 24 US areas, participants ranged in age from about 18 to 90 years. All recovered Cohort 3 donors got two negative PCRs, got clearance, or saw symptom resolution. The CDR3 totals 15 residues. In germline, CDR1 is SGHNT, CDR2 YYREEE (reference sequence). Trimming took 6 bases from V and 4 from J; bases not matched to a gene: 10.

This chain uses TRBV5-4 with TRBJ1-2, with 9 bases identical to TRBD1. The sample consisted of PBMCs or T cells enriched from blood (not recorded which). This receptor was obtained from a woman between 18 and 29 years old who had recovered from COVID-19. CDR3 coding DNA: TGTGCCAGCACCCGGGACAGGGAGGGATCCTATGGCTACACCTTC. Translating gives CASTRDREGSYGYTF.